A selection of T cell receptor beta chains follows, all from one sample in a study of shared T cell receptors in the human thymus. TCRdb's copy holds only in-frame clones and misses some; the assay was immunoSEQ multiplex PCR. The repertoire holds about 660,000 clones, with around nine tenths as singletons. The same specimen was also included in a second study, on human thymus T cells.

Material: thymocytes. These receptors all come from a boy younger than two with a congenital heart defect. CDR3s include the opening cysteine and the closing phenylalanine or tryptophan. D genes are given only for firm matches. Clone size is stated in some rows and not others, as once, few, many or a class when expanded.

J gene: TRBJ1-5; D gene: .; clone size: .; V gene: TRBV19; CDR3 protein: CASSIVGISNQPQHF; CDR3 DNA: TGTGCCAGTAGTATAGTTGGCATTAGCAATCAGCCCCAGCATTTT
J gene: TRBJ2-1; D gene: .; clone size: .; V gene: TRBV6-5; CDR3 protein: CASTRDRGYNEQFF; CDR3 DNA: TGTGCCAGCACTCGTGACAGAGGCTACAATGAGCAGTTCTTC
J gene: TRBJ2-1; D gene: .; clone size: .; V gene: TRBV9; CDR3 protein: CASSVGPPAGEQFF; CDR3 DNA: TGTGCCAGCAGCGTCGGTCCACCCGCGGGTGAGCAGTTCTTC
J gene: TRBJ2-5; D gene: TRBD2; clone size: .; V gene: TRBV7-6; CDR3 protein: CASSLVSSGETQYF; CDR3 DNA: TGTGCCAGCAGCTTAGTTAGTAGCGGGGAGACCCAGTACTTC
J gene: TRBJ2-2; D gene: TRBD2; clone size: .; V gene: TRBV4-2; CDR3 protein: CASSHRTSGIGAGELFF; CDR3 DNA: TGTGCCAGCAGCCATCGGACTAGCGGGATCGGGGCCGGGGAGCTGTTTTTT
J gene: TRBJ2-1; D gene: TRBD2; clone size: few; V gene: TRBV5-4; CDR3 protein: CASSLESSGAHNEQFF; CDR3 DNA: TGTGCCAGCAGCTTGGAGTCTAGCGGGGCCCACAATGAGCAGTTCTTC
J gene: TRBJ2-5; D gene: .; clone size: .; V gene: TRBV21-1; CDR3 protein: CASSPLSSGIEETQYF; CDR3 DNA: TGTGCCAGCAGCCCCCTGAGTAGCGGGATCGAAGAGACCCAGTACTTC
J gene: TRBJ2-2; D gene: TRBD2; clone size: .; V gene: TRBV19; CDR3 protein: CASSCGLAENTGELFF; CDR3 DNA: TGTGCCAGTAGCTGTGGACTAGCGGAGAACACCGGGGAGCTGTTTTTT
J gene: TRBJ1-2; D gene: .; clone size: .; V gene: TRBV15; CDR3 protein: CATSRRVCGDGYTF; CDR3 DNA: TGTGCCACCAGCAGGAGGGTGTGTGGGGATGGCTACACCTTC
J gene: TRBJ2-6; D gene: .; clone size: .; V gene: TRBV6-1; CDR3 protein: CASSEIPLGVTGSKSPAGANVLTF; CDR3 DNA: TGTGCCAGCAGTGAAATTCCTCTCGGGGTTACAGGGTCCAAAAGCCCCGCTGGGGCCAACGTCCTGACTTTC
J gene: TRBJ2-7; D gene: .; clone size: .; V gene: TRBV25-1; CDR3 protein: CASSRDHEQYF; CDR3 DNA: TGTGCCAGCAGTCGGGATCACGAGCAGTACTTC
J gene: TRBJ1-2; D gene: TRBD1; clone size: .; V gene: TRBV29-1; CDR3 protein: CSVESGTGDYTF; CDR3 DNA: TGCAGCGTTGAATCGGGGACAGGAGACTACACCTTC